This section outlines one T cell receptor (beta chain) sequence together with its context. Amplified TCR beta CDR3 regions derived from RNA transcripts. With the HTBI primer set, the TCR CDR3 went through a first round of RT-PCR. TCRdb fed the multiplex PCR reads into MiXCR, producing one record per CDR3 protein. The table includes hundreds of thousands of distinct CDR3 sequences, around a quarter detected once. This sample was included in a study of T cells in Graves' hyperthyroidism and ophthalmopathy. Deletions cut 4 bases from V and 4 bases from J, with 17 bases between. The CDR3 consists of 15 residues. CDR1 and CDR2 (germline): SGDLS, YYNGEE.

The sequenced material came from blood. The chain couples TRBV9 to TRBJ2-5, with D possibly being TRBD1 or TRBD2 (7 bases each). The receptor was derived from a woman aged 25-40 years with Graves' ophthalmopathy. The CDR3 loop is CASSHPQGGGETQYF. Here the CDR3 DNA reads TGTGCCAGCAGCCACCCGCAGGGGGGGGGAGAGACCCAGTACTTC.